The 21 T cell receptor beta chains given below trace back to one sample, sequenced in a study of blood T cell repertoires in COVID-19 (dated by TCRdb to between 2020 and 2021). The method was the immunoSEQ multiplex PCR assay. As stored in TCRdb, this immuneACCESS dataset retains in-frame rearrangements with V and J assigned. A fraction of the clones does not appear; measured against another copy, unresolved V genes explain less than half of the discrepancy, and the remainder lacks a known reason. The sample table lists 150,000 to 200,000 clones, over 70% of them with a count of one. Nearly 3.5% of the sample goes to the ten largest clones. The sequencing input was PBMCs or T cells enriched from blood (not recorded which). The receptors originated from a woman in her fifties or sixties who had recovered from COVID-19.

J is TRBJ1-6 and V is TRBV6-5; no definite D call. Deletions cut 6 bases from V and 13 bases from J, with 13 bases between. The germline V gene encodes CDR1 MNHEY and CDR2 SVGAGI. This CDR3 contains 12 residues. The CDR3 DNA is TGTGCCAGCAGGTCGGGTACAAGGCCCCTCCACTTT. Translation: CASRSGTRPLHF.

The chain is built from TRBV4-1 and TRBJ2-3; D may be TRBD2 (6 bases). Germline V gene lookup returns CDR1 MGHRA and CDR2 YSYEKL. CDR3 size: 15 residues. Deletions cut 0 bases from V and 7 bases from J, with 14 bases between. The CDR3 region is CASSQDWRGTYTQYF. Here the CDR3 DNA reads TGCGCCAGCAGCCAAGATTGGAGGGGCACGTATACGCAGTATTTT.

The chain links TRBV6-6 to TRBJ2-2; D uncertain. Trimming cost V 6 bases and J 1 base, with 3 bases left between them. Germline assignment: CDR1 MNHNY and CDR2 SVGAGI (reference sequence). This CDR3 has 12 amino acids. For the CDR3, the DNA is TGTGCCAGCAGCAGGAACACCGGGGAGCTGTTTTTT. Residues: CASSRNTGELFF.

The gene calls are TRBV11-2 and TRBJ2-1; D might be TRBD1 (6 bases). Germline CDR1 reads SGHAT; CDR2 reads FQNNGV. Trimming removed 10 bases at V and 1 base at J, with 14 bases between. CDR3 length: 14 amino acids. The CDR3 here is CATRQVQSYNEQFF. The CDR3 bases are TGTGCCACCCGACAGGTCCAATCCTACAATGAGCAGTTCTTC.

The CDR3 coding sequence is TGTGCCAGCAGACGATGGAGCGGGGACCACGGGGAGCTGTTTTTT. Residues: CASRRWSGDHGELFF. The chain combines TRBV6-5 with TRBJ2-2; 7 bases are a match to TRBD2. Germline-derived CDR1 and CDR2 are MNHEY and SVGAGI. This CDR3 has 15 amino acids. V dropped 6 bases and J dropped 7; count of bases not matched to a gene: 11.

This clone has only a few counts. The V call is TRBV29-1, the J call TRBJ2-6; the D is unclear. This CDR3 spans 14 amino acids. The V gene's germline CDR1 is SQVTM and CDR2 ANQGSEA. V lost 6 bases and J lost 0, with 9 bases in between. The CDR3 reads CSVDDNSGANVLTF. As DNA, the CDR3 is TGCAGCGTCGATGACAACTCTGGGGCCAACGTCCTGACTTTC. Filled out from reference TRBV29-1 and TRBJ2-6, the complete variable domain reads SAVISQKPSRDICQRGTSLTIQCQVDSQVTMMFWYRQQPGQSLTLIATANQGSEATYESGFVIDKFPISRPNLTFSTLTVSNMSPEDSSIYLCSVDDNSGANVLTFGAGSRLTVL.

The V gene is TRBV29-1, the J gene TRBJ2-3; D may be TRBD1 (5 bases). The CDR3 totals 14 residues. Germline-derived CDR1 and CDR2 are SQVTM and ANQGSEA. Trimming stripped 1 base from V and 3 bases from J, with 11 bases between. The CDR3 region is CSVEGRGWTDTQYF. CDR3 nucleotides: TGCAGCGTTGAAGGAAGGGGATGGACAGATACGCAGTATTTT.

V is TRBV5-1 and J is TRBJ2-6; 8 bases are a match to TRBD1. V dropped 4 bases and J dropped 2; count of bases not matched to a gene: 8. The CDR3 loop spans 17 amino acids. CDR1 is SGHRS, CDR2 YFSETQ, per germline. CDR3 residues: CASSSGTGPPGANVLTF. Written as DNA, the CDR3 is TGCGCCAGCAGCAGTGGGACAGGCCCCCCTGGGGCCAACGTCCTGACTTTC.

The chain has TRBV21-1 and TRBJ2-3; TRBD2 is the table's D call and was not checked against the DNA. TRBV21-1 is shown as a pseudogene. CDR3 length: 21 residues. CDR3 nucleotides: TGTGCCAGCAGCAAATCGGCGGGGGGGAAGGTGGGATCACTCCACACAGATACGCAGTATTTT. The encoded protein is CASSKSAGGKVGSLHTDTQYF.

This clone was seen more than once but under ten times. The rearrangement uses TRBV3-1 (or the pseudogene TRBV3-2) and TRBJ1-6, with D maybe TRBD1 (5 bases). Germline CDR1 and CDR2: LGHDT and YNNKEL (reference sequence). Trimming left V 4 bases short and J 8 bases short, with 15 bases between. The CDR3 runs to 15 residues. The CDR3 nucleotides are TGTGCCAGCAGCCTCGAGTGGGGGGAGTATTCACCCCTCCACTTT. Protein sequence: CASSLEWGEYSPLHF.

The rearrangement uses TRBV6-5 and TRBJ2-7, with D unresolved. Per the germline V gene, CDR1 is MNHEY and CDR2 is SVGAGI. V was cut by 7 bases and J by 1 base, with 14 bases left in between. The CDR3 contains 14 residues. CDR3 in amino acids: CASITDMTSYEQYF. The CDR3 nucleotides are TGTGCCAGCATCACAGACATGACGTCCTACGAGCAGTACTTC.

This clone has a handful of counts. This chain connects TRBV19 to TRBJ2-1, with a weak D call TRBD1 (5 bases). The CDR3 spans 17 residues. CDR1 LNHDA and CDR2 SQIVND come from the germline V gene (reference sequence). Deletions cut 5 bases from V and 5 bases from J, with 22 bases between. The CDR3: CASSPLGQGETDNEQFF. The CDR3 DNA reads TGTGCCAGTAGTCCCTTGGGGCAGGGTGAAACGGACAATGAGCAGTTCTTC.

The V gene is TRBV6-5, the J gene TRBJ1-1, with D tentatively TRBD1 (6 bases). Germline CDR1 and CDR2: MNHEY and SVGAGI. The CDR3 has 14 amino acids. Trimming removed 6 bases at V and 4 bases at J, with 15 bases between. DNA of the CDR3: TGTGCCAGCAGGTTGACAGGTCGTTTCACTGAAGCTTTCTTT. Its protein is CASRLTGRFTEAFF.

The chain combines TRBV2 with TRBJ1-6, with D hard to call. Per germline, CDR1 SNHLY and CDR2 FYNNEI. The CDR3 runs 16 residues. The V and J ends lost 7 bases and 4 bases respectively, with 17 bases between them. The DNA of the CDR3 is TGTGCCAGCACTCCAGACACCGCTACTTATAATTCACCCCTCCACTTT. Protein: CASTPDTATYNSPLHF. Combining the CDR3 with reference TRBV2 and TRBJ1-6 gives the whole variable domain EPEVTQTPSHQVTQMGQEVILRCVPISNHLYFYWYRQILGQKVEFLVSFYNNEISEKSEIFDDQFSVERPDGSNFTLKIRSTKLEDSAMYFCASTPDTATYNSPLHFGNGTRLTVT.

This clone has a handful of counts. The chain carries TRBV9 and TRBJ2-7, with 10 bases matching TRBD2. Germline-derived CDR1 and CDR2 are SGDLS and YYNGEE. V trimming: 0 bases; J trimming: 4 bases; junction bases outside the gene matches: 4. The CDR3 is 15 amino acids. This CDR3 is CASSVDSGGIYEQYF. For the CDR3, the DNA is TGTGCCAGCAGCGTAGATAGCGGGGGGATATACGAGCAGTACTTC.

V gene TRBV7-3 combines with J gene TRBJ2-1, with 11 bases matching TRBD2. After removal of 5 bases from V and 5 bases from J, the junction contained 14 bases not matched to a gene. The CDR3 length is 18 residues. CDR1 is SGHTA and CDR2 is FQGTGA in the germline V gene. The CDR3 spells CASSPKPLAGGVHNEQFF. The CDR3 nucleotides are TGTGCCAGCAGCCCTAAGCCGCTAGCGGGGGGCGTCCACAATGAGCAGTTCTTC.

The chain employs TRBV12-3 or TRBV12-4 and TRBJ2-2; no clear D gene. Trimming removed 3 bases at V and 6 bases at J, with 5 bases between. CDR3 length: 12 amino acids. This chain's CDR3 is CASSFQAGELFF. The CDR3 DNA sequence: TGTGCCAGCAGTTTTCAGGCCGGGGAGCTGTTTTTT.

This chain joins TRBV19 and TRBJ2-2; TRBD1 is a possible D gene (5 bases). V dropped 5 bases and J dropped 7 bases, with 17 bases sitting between them. Germline V gives CDR1 LNHDA, CDR2 SQIVND (reference sequence). CDR3 length: 15 amino acids. CDR3 nucleotide sequence: TGTGCCAGTAGTCCCCGGACAACCGGAAGCGGGGAGCTGTTTTTT. It codes for CASSPRTTGSGELFF.

CDR3 bases: TGTGCCAGCAGCTCAGAAACCAGGATCATCAACTATGGCTACACCTTC. Amino acid sequence: CASSSETRIINYGYTF. This chain joins TRBV11-2 and TRBJ1-2; no clear D gene. The CDR3 is made up of 16 amino acids. Germline values: CDR1 SGHAT, CDR2 FQNNGV. Trimming cost V 4 bases and J 2 bases, with 17 bases left between them.

This clone was seen a handful of times. The chain carries TRBV4-1 and TRBJ2-3; 10 bases agree with TRBD2. CDR1 is MGHRA and CDR2 is YSYEKL in the germline V gene. This CDR3 spans 14 amino acids. With V trimmed by 4 bases and J by 4 bases, 2 bases remained unmatched. The CDR3 is CASSLSGGPDTQYF. CDR3 nucleotides: TGCGCCAGCAGCCTTAGCGGGGGGCCAGATACGCAGTATTTT.

The V and J genes are TRBV2 and TRBJ1-5; D possibly corresponds to TRBD1 (5 bases). This CDR3 has 16 residues. The V gene lost 2 bases and the J gene lost 0 bases, with 11 bases spanning the gap. Germline loops: CDR1 SNHLY, CDR2 FYNNEI. This chain's CDR3 is CASSEQTALSNQPQHF. CDR3 DNA sequence: TGTGCCAGCAGTGAACAGACAGCCCTTAGCAATCAGCCCCAGCATTTT. Together with reference TRBV2 and TRBJ1-5, the CDR3 gives the full variable domain: EPEVTQTPSHQVTQMGQEVILRCVPISNHLYFYWYRQILGQKVEFLVSFYNNEISEKSEIFDDQFSVERPDGSNFTLKIRSTKLEDSAMYFCASSEQTALSNQPQHFGDGTRLSIL.